The 13 T cell receptor beta chains listed next were all sequenced from one sample in a study of T cell responses to AZD1222 COVID-19 vaccine. The method was immunoSEQ multiplex PCR; TCRdb's version includes in-frame clones alone and lacks a portion of them. The table records about 100,000 clones, 87% of them present only once. The material sequenced was peripheral blood, taken 28 days after the second AZD1222 dose. These receptors came from an adult who received the AZD1222 COVID-19 vaccine.

The chain couples TRBV29-1 to TRBJ1-6; 10 nucleotides line up with TRBD1. Germline trimming cut 7 bases from V and 3 bases from J; bases unmatched to any gene: 3. CDR1 and CDR2 from the germline V gene are SQVTM and ANQGSEA. This CDR3 has 14 residues. The CDR3 region has the DNA TGCAGCGCTAGGACAGGGGGCTATAATTCACCCCTCCACTTT. Translating gives CSARTGGYNSPLHF.

The chain uses TRBV6-5 and TRBJ2-1; D possibly corresponds to TRBD1 (6 bases). The CDR3 runs to 15 residues. In germline, CDR1 is MNHEY, CDR2 SVGAGI. V was cut by 2 bases and J by 9 bases, with 17 bases left in between. The CDR3 DNA follows: TGTGCCAGCAGTTACAGGGCAGGGGTAAAGGGTGAGCAGTTCTTC. This gives the protein CASSYRAGVKGEQFF.

V gene TRBV19 combines with J gene TRBJ1-1; D gene ambiguous. In germline, CDR1 is LNHDA, CDR2 SQIVND (reference sequence). V lost 4 bases and J 4 bases, leaving 10 bases between the germline ends. The CDR3 contains 13 residues. The CDR3 DNA reads TGTGCCAGTAGTACCGGTGCCCCCACTGAAGCTTTCTTT. The encoded protein is CASSTGAPTEAFF.

The chain combines TRBV5-5 with TRBJ1-5; TRBD1 agrees at 8 bases. CDR3 length: 16 residues. Per germline, CDR1 SGHKS and CDR2 YYEKEE (reference sequence). V lost 1 base and J lost 7; bases outside the gene matches: 10. The CDR3 region is CASSLWDRRVGQPQHF. DNA of the CDR3: TGTGCCAGCAGCTTGTGGGACAGGCGGGTCGGACAGCCCCAGCATTTT.

The chain has TRBV7-8 and TRBJ2-5, with TRBD2 identical over 8 bases. Germline trimming cut 1 base from V and 4 bases from J; bases unmatched to any gene: 5. CDR3 size: 15 residues. The germline V gene encodes CDR1 SGHVS and CDR2 FQNEAQ. Written as DNA, the CDR3 is TGTGCCAGCAGCTTAGAACGGGGGGGCCGAGAGACCCAGTACTTC. Translating gives CASSLERGGRETQYF.

The V call is TRBV29-1, the J call TRBJ2-7, with D unclear. Germline V gene data show CDR1 as SQVTM and CDR2 as ANQGSEA. This CDR3 region has 11 residues. V shed 4 bases and J shed 3 bases, with 7 bases lying between them. As DNA, the CDR3 is TGCAGCGTTGCAACCAACTACGAGCAGTACTTC. Translating gives CSVATNYEQYF.

This rearrangement joins TRBV4-3 to TRBJ2-7, with 8 bases matching TRBD1. The germline V gene has CDR1 LGHNA and CDR2 YSLEER. The CDR3 is made up of 16 amino acids. After removal of 2 bases from V and 5 bases from J, the junction contained 11 bases not matched to a gene. CDR3 nucleotide sequence: TGCGCCAGCAGCCAAACTCCCCAGCAGGGGGCCGACGAGCAGTACTTC. This encodes CASSQTPQQGADEQYF.

The chain uses TRBV6-1 and TRBJ2-1; 7 bases fit TRBD1. The V segment lost 2 bases and the J segment 0 bases; nucleotides outside the gene matches: 4. The V gene's germline CDR1 is MNHNS and CDR2 SASEGT. This CDR3 has 16 residues. CDR3 coding DNA: TGTGCCAGCAGTGAACGAGGGGACAGCTCCTACAATGAGCAGTTCTTC. This sequence encodes CASSERGDSSYNEQFF.

The V and J genes are TRBV5-6 and TRBJ2-5; the D gene is possibly TRBD1 (5 bases). Trimming removed 0 bases from V and 2 bases from J, with 8 bases in between. CDR1 is SGHDT, CDR2 YYEEEE, per germline. The CDR3 runs to 14 residues. As DNA, the CDR3 is TGTGCCAGCAGCTTGGGGACACAACAAGAGACCCAGTACTTC. Translated: CASSLGTQQETQYF.

The V gene is TRBV7-2, the J gene TRBJ2-2, with 11 bases matching TRBD2. Per the germline V gene, CDR1 is SGHTA and CDR2 is FQGNSA. The junction had 3 bases not matched to a gene; V was cut back by 5 bases and J by 4 bases. This CDR3 has 15 amino acids. Written as DNA, the CDR3 is TGTGCCAGCAGCCGTAGCGGGGGGGGCACCGGGGAGCTGTTTTTT. It encodes CASSRSGGGTGELFF. The full variable domain, with the rest looked up from reference TRBV7-2 and TRBJ2-2, is GAGVSQSPSNKVTEKGKDVELRCDPISGHTALYWYRQSLGQGLEFLIYFQGNSAPDKSGLPSDRFSAERTGGSVSTLTIQRTQQEDSAVYLCASSRSGGGTGELFFGEGSRLTVL.

The chain carries TRBV5-8 and TRBJ1-5, with D unresolved. CDR1 is SGHTS and CDR2 is YDEGEE in the germline V gene. The CDR3 has 13 residues. Trimming stripped 4 bases from V and 4 bases from J, with 9 bases between. The DNA for the CDR3 is TGTGCCAGCAGCCAACGGGAGAATCAGCCCCAGCATTTT. This sequence encodes CASSQRENQPQHF.

V usage is TRBV5-1 and J usage is TRBJ2-7, with D possibly matching TRBD2 (6 bases). V lost 2 bases and J 4 bases, leaving 16 bases between the germline ends. There are 15 residues in the CDR3. The germline gives CDR1 SGHRS, CDR2 YFSETQ. As DNA, the CDR3 is TGCGCCAGCAGCTTAAACACGGCCGGGACTTACGAGCAGTACTTC. Protein sequence: CASSLNTAGTYEQYF. Full variable domain (outside the CDR3, taken from reference TRBV5-1 and TRBJ2-7): KAGVTQTPRYLIKTRGQQVTLSCSPISGHRSVSWYQQTPGQGLQFLFEYFSETQRNKGNFPGRFSGRQFSNSRSEMNVSTLELGDSALYLCASSLNTAGTYEQYFGPGTRLTVT.

The V and J genes are TRBV23-1 and TRBJ2-3; D is possibly TRBD1 (5 bases). TRBV23-1 is labeled an ORF, and its function is uncertain. Deletions cut 3 bases from V and 2 bases from J, with 15 bases between. This CDR3 is built from 16 residues. For the CDR3, the DNA is TGCGCCAGCAGTCACCCGACAGTCCCCTACACAGATACGCAGTATTTT. Residues: CASSHPTVPYTDTQYF.